Included here is one TCR beta chain sequence, with context. The antigen is undetermined. CDR1 is SGHRS and CDR2 is YFSETQ in the germline V gene. The CDR3 spans 14 residues. V lost 4 bases, J lost 5 bases, and 6 bases stayed unmatched. These data originate in a study of cytomegalovirus exposure and HLA in healthy donors. Study conclusions and caveats: Reportedly, diagnosis of cytomegalovirus status by the classifier showed high specificity and sensitivity. Subsequent analysis showed first-cohort TCR clusters tending to co-occur in around 130 validation repertoires. Among TCR sequences, most were rare, though some public TCRs appeared in many donors.

TCRdb's table, derived via immunoSEQ multiplex PCR, lists solely in-frame clones and lacks some. Here the sample spans under 200,000 clones, approximately 96% being singletons. The sequence derives from a woman aged 18-29 years in good health and CMV-seronegative. Sequences were obtained from PBMCs. The chain combines TRBV5-1 with TRBJ2-1; 7 bases are a match to TRBD2. The CDR3 is CASSRGDGNNEQFF. In nucleotides, the CDR3 is TGCGCCAGCAGCCGGGGGGATGGAAACAATGAGCAGTTCTTC.